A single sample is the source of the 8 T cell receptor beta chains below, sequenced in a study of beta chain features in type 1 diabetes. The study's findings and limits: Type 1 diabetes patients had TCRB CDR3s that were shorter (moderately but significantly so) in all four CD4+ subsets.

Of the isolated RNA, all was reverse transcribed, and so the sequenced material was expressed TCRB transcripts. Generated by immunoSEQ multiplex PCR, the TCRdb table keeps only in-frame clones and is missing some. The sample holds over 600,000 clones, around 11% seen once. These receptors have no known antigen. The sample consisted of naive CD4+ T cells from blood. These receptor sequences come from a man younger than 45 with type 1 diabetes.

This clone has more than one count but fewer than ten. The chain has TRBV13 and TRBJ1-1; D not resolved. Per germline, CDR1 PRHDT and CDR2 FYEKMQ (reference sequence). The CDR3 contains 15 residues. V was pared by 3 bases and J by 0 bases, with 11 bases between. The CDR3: CASSFWRTMNTEAFF. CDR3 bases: TGTGCCAGCAGCTTTTGGAGAACCATGAACACTGAAGCTTTCTTT.

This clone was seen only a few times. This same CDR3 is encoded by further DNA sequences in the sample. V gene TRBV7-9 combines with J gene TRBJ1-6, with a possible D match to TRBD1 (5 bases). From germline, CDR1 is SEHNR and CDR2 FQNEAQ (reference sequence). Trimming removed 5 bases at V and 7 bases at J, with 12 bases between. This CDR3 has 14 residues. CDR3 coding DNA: TGTGCCAGCAGCCTCGGGACCGGCAATTCACCCCTCCACTTT. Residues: CASSLGTGNSPLHF.

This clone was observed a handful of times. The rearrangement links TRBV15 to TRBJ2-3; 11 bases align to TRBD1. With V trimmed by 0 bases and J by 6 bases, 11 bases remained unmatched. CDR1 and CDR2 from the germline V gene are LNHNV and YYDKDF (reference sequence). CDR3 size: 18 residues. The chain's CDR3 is CATSRDYGQGALGDTQYF. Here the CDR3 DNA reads TGTGCCACCAGCAGAGATTACGGACAGGGGGCGCTTGGGGATACGCAGTATTTT.

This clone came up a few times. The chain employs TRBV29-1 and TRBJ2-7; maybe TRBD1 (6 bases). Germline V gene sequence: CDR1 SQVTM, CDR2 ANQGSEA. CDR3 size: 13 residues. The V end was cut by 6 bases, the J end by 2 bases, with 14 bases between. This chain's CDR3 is CSVRGTGPYEQYF. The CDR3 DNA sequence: TGCAGCGTCAGAGGTACAGGGCCCTACGAGCAGTACTTC.

The CDR3, as DNA: TGTGCCAGCAGCAAAGGGGGCACTGAAGCTTTCTTT. This codes for CASSKGGTEAFF. This chain connects TRBV21-1 to TRBJ1-1. TRBV21-1 is listed as a pseudogene. This CDR3 comprises 12 residues.

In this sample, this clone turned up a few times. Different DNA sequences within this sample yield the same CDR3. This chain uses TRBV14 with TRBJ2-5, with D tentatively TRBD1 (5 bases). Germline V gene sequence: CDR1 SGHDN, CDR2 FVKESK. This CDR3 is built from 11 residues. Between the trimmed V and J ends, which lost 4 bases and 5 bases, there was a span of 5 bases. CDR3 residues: CASSRQETQYF. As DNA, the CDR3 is TGTGCCAGCAGCCGACAGGAGACCCAGTACTTC.

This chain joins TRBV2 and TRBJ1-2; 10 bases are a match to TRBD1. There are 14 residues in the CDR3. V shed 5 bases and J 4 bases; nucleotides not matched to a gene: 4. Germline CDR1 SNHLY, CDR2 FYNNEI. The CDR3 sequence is CASSFGTGAYGYTF. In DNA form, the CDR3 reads TGTGCCAGCAGTTTTGGGACAGGGGCCTATGGCTACACCTTC.

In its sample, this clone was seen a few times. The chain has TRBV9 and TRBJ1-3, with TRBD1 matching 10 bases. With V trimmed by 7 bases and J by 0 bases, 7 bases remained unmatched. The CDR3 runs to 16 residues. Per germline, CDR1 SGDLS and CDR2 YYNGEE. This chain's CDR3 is CASGTGVLFSGNTIYF. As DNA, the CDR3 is TGTGCCAGCGGGACAGGGGTCTTATTCTCTGGAAACACCATATATTTT.